This T cell receptor beta chain was documented in a study of CD8 T cells in Susac syndrome. Study as a whole: Treatment at blood withdrawal was none, corticosteroids, or intravenous immunoglobulin alone in Susac syndrome patients. Study-wide results and limits: Individuals included in the TCR sequencing and HLA analysis were acknowledged by the study to be relatively few in number.

The V and J ends lost 3 bases and 5 bases respectively, with 14 bases between them. Germline loops: CDR1 GTSNPN, CDR2 SVGIG (reference sequence). This CDR3 contains 14 residues. TCR beta from blood CD8+ and CD4+ T cells was sequenced. The patients with Susac syndrome satisfied recently defined diagnostic criteria for either definite or probable disease. An input of roughly 0.5 to 1 ug of RNA was subjected to reverse transcription using random hexamers. MiXCR, run by TCRdb on the immunoSEQ multiplex PCR reads, gives a single entry per CDR3 protein. The top ten clones hold under 0.2% of a sample with about 210,000 distinct CDR3 sequences, over 90% of them seen once. With respect to this clonotype: Its antigen is as yet unknown.

The J gene is TRBJ2-1, the V gene TRBV30; D is unclear. The origin of this receptor is a human donor with Susac syndrome. The sequenced sample was CD4+ T cells from PBMCs. CDR3 amino acids: CAWSANALHNEQFF. In nucleotides, the CDR3 is TGTGCCTGGAGCGCTAACGCCCTTCACAATGAGCAGTTCTTC.